The source of this T cell receptor (beta chain) is a study of blood T cell repertoires in COVID-19. Study in general: The United States, Italy and Spain were the sources of the acute and convalescent COVID-19 samples.

The length of the CDR3 is 12 residues. Per germline, CDR1 SNHLY and CDR2 FYNNEI. Trimming removed 6 bases from V and 6 bases from J; junction bases left unmatched: 2. The assay was immunoSEQ multiplex PCR, and TCRdb's table has in-frame clones only and misses some. Among 210,000 or so clones listed, 70% to 90% were seen once. The sequence came from a man aged 30 to 39 who had recovered from COVID-19. Sequencing was performed on PBMCs or T cells enriched from blood (not recorded which). The chain couples TRBV2 to TRBJ2-4, with 7 positions matching TRBD2. The CDR3 region is CASRASGNIQYF. DNA of the CDR3: TGTGCCAGCAGGGCTAGCGGAAACATTCAGTACTTC.